Sequencing of this T cell receptor beta chain was carried out in a study of shared clonotypes between healthy human individuals. Findings of the study overall: Large depth notwithstanding, sorted-subset sequencing proved incomplete by rarefaction.

Methods used by the authors: ImmunoSEQ output lacked quality scores and full-length reads, limiting matched filtering. TCRdb's copy holds only in-frame clones and misses some; the assay was immunoSEQ multiplex PCR. The V and J calls and the clone size are those of that table, but D and trimming were determined from the DNA. This sample yields roughly 2.2 million clones, of which more than 85% are seen a single time; 0.35% to 0.5% belongs to the top ten. Per the germline V gene, CDR1 is GTSNPN and CDR2 is SVGIG (reference sequence). CDR3 size: 13 residues. V was pared by 8 bases and J by 10 bases, with 20 bases between. As concerns this clone: The antigen remains undetermined.

The chain combines TRBV30 with TRBJ1-4, with D hard to call. This sequence was found in a man younger than 35 in good health. Some clones in this sample may be carry-over from other donors' samples. Material: naive CD4+ T cells from PBMCs. The subset denotes: CD45RA+ positively selected. In DNA form, the CDR3 reads TGTGCCCTAGACTCCAGCGGCCTAGGAAAACTGTTTTTT. Its translation: CALDSSGLGKLFF.